This entry concerns a single TCR beta chain. This sample was taken from a study of blood T cell repertoires in COVID-19. Study-wide background: The analysed material was cDNA or gDNA that came from T cells, B-cell-depleted T cells, or PBMCs.

The assay was immunoSEQ multiplex PCR, and TCRdb's table has in-frame clones only and misses some. Found here are 150,000 to 200,000 clones, about 89% of them singletons; the top ten hold approximately 3%. Germline V gene sequence: CDR1 SGHAT, CDR2 FQNNGV. Germline trimming cut 6 bases from V and 4 bases from J; bases unmatched to any gene: 9. The CDR3 has 16 amino acids. The chain recombines TRBV11-2 with TRBJ2-7, with 13 positions matching TRBD2. Sequenced: peripheral blood. This clonotype was sampled from a man between 60 and 75 years old with acute or convalescent COVID-19. The CDR3 reads CASRRLLAGGVYEQYF. In nucleotides, the CDR3 is TGTGCCAGCAGACGCCTACTAGCGGGGGGGGTTTACGAGCAGTACTTC. The whole variable domain, filled in from reference TRBV11-2 and TRBJ2-7, reads EAGVAQSPRYKIIEKRQSVAFWCNPISGHATLYWYQQILGQGPKLLIQFQNNGVVDDSQLPKDRFSAERLKGVDSTLKIQPAKLEDSAVYLCASRRLLAGGVYEQYFGPGTRLTVT.